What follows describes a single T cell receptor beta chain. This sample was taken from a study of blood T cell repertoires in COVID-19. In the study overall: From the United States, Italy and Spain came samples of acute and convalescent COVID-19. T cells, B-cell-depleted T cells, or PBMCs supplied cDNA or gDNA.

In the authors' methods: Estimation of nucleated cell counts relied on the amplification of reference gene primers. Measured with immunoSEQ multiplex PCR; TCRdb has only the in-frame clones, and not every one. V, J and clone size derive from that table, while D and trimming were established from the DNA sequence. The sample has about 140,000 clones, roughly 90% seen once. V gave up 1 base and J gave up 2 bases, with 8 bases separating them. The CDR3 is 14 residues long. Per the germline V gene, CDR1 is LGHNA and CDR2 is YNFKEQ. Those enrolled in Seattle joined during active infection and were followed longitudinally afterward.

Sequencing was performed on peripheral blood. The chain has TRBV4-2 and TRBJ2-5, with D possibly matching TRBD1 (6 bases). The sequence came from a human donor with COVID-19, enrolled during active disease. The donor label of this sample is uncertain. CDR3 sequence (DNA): TGTGCCAGCAGCCAAGTAACAGGGCAAGAGACCCAGTACTTC. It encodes CASSQVTGQETQYF.